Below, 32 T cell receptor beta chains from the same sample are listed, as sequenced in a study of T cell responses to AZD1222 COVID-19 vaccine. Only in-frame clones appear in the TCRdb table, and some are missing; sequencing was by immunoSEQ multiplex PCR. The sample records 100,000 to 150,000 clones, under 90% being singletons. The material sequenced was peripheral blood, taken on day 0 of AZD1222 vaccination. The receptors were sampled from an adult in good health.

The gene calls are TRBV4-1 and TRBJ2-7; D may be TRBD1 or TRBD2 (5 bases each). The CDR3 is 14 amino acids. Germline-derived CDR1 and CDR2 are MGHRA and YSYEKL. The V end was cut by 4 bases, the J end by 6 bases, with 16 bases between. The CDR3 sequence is CASSPGPLVGEQYF. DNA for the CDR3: TGCGCCAGCAGCCCGGGGCCTCTCGTGGGCGAGCAGTACTTC.

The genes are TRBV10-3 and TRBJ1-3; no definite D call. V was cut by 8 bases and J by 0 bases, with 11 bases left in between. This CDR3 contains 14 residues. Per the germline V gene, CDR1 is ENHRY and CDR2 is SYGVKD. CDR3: CAIAADPSGNTIYF. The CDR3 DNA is TGTGCCATCGCCGCTGACCCCTCTGGAAACACCATATATTTT.

The CDR3 protein is CASSRSGNEQFF. The CDR3 bases are TGTGCCAGCAGCCGTAGCGGAAATGAGCAGTTCTTC. The chain links TRBV7-6 to TRBJ2-1, with D possibly being TRBD2 (6 bases). CDR1 and CDR2 (germline): SGHVS, FNYEAQ. CDR3 size: 12 residues. V lost 5 bases, J lost 7 bases, and 9 bases lay in between.

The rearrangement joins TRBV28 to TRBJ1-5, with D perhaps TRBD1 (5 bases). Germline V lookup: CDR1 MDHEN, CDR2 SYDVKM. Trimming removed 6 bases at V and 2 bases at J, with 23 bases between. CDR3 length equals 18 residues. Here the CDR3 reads CASSPLLGLGVRNQPQHF. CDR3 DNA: TGTGCCAGCAGCCCCTTATTAGGTCTAGGGGTCCGCAATCAGCCCCAGCATTTT.

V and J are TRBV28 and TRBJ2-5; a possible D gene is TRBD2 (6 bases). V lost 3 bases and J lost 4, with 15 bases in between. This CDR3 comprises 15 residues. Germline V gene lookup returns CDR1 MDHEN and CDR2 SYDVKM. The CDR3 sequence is CASSFLRGGRETQYF. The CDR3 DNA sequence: TGTGCCAGCAGTTTCTTGCGGGGTGGACGAGAGACCCAGTACTTC. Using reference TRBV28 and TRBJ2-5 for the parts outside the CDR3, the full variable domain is DVKVTQSSRYLVKRTGEKVFLECVQDMDHENMFWYRQDPGLGLRLIYFSYDVKMKEKGDIPEGYSVSREKKERFSLILESASTNQTSMYLCASSFLRGGRETQYFGPGTRLLVL.

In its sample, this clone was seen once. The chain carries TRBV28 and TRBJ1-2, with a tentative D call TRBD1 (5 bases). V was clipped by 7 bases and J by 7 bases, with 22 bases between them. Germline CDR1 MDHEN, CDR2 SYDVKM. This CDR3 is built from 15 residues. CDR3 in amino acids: CASTPPGQGARGYTF. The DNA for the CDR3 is TGTGCCAGCACCCCACCGGGCCAGGGTGCTCGTGGCTACACCTTC.

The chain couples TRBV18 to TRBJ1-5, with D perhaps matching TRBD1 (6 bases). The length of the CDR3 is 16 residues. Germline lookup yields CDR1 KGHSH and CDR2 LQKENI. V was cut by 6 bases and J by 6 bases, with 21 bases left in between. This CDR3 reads CASSSQGPGSGQPQHF. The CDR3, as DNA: TGTGCCAGCTCCAGTCAGGGGCCAGGGAGCGGTCAGCCCCAGCATTTT.

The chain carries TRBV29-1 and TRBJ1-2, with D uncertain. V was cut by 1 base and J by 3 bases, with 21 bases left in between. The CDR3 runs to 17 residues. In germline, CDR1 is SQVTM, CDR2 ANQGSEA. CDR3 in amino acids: CSVEGMVSHGRYYGYTF. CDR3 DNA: TGCAGCGTTGAAGGGATGGTCTCCCACGGTCGATACTATGGCTACACCTTC.

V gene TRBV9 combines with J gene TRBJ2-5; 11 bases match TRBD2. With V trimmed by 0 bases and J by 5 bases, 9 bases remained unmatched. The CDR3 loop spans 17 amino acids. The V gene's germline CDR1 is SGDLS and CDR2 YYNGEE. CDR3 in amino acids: CASSVGASGGIMETQYF. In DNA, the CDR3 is TGTGCCAGCAGCGTAGGGGCTAGCGGGGGGATCATGGAGACCCAGTACTTC.

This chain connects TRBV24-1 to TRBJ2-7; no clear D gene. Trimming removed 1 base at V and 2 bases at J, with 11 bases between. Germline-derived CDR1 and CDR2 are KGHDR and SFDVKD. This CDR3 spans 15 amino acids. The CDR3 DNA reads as TGTGCCACCAGTGATTTTCAGGACGGAACCTACGAGCAGTACTTC. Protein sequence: CATSDFQDGTYEQYF.

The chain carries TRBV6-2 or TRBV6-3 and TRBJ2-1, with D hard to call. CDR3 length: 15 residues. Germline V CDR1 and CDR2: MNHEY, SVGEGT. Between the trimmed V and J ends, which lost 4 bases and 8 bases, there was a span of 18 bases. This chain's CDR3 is CASSSLGLQGDEQFF. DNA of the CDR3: TGTGCCAGCAGTTCCTTAGGCTTACAAGGCGATGAGCAGTTCTTC.

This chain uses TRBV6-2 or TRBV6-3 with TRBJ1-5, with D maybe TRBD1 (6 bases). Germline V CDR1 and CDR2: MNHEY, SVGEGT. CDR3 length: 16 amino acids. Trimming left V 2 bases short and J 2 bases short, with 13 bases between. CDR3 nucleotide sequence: TGTGCCAGCAGTTACGGGGGGGGCTTGGGCAATCAGCCCCAGCATTTT. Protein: CASSYGGGLGNQPQHF.

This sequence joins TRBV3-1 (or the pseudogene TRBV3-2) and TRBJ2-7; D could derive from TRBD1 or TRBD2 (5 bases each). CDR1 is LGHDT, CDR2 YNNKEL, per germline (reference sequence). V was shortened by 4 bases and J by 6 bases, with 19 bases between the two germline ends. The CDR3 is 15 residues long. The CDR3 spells CASSLNTGQSSEQYF. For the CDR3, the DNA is TGTGCCAGCAGCCTAAACACGGGGCAAAGCAGCGAGCAGTACTTC.

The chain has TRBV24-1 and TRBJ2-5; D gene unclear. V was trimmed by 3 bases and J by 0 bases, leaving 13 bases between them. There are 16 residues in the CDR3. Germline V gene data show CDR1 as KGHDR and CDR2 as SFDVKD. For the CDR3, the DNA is TGTGCCACCAGTGATCCCTCCCCGCCGGACCAAGAGACCCAGTACTTC. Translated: CATSDPSPPDQETQYF.

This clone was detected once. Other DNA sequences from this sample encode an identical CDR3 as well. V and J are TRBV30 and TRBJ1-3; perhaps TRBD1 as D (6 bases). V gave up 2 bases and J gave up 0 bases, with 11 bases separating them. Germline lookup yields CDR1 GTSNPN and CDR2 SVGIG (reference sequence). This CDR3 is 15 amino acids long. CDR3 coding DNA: TGTGCCTGGAGTCCGACAGGACACTCTGGAAACACCATATATTTT. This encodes CAWSPTGHSGNTIYF.

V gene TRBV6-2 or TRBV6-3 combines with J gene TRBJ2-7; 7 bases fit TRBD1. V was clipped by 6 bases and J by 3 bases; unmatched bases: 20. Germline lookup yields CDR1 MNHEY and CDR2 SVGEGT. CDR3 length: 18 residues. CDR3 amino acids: CASSPRDSFLASNYEQYF. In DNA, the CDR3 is TGTGCCAGCAGCCCAAGGGACAGCTTTTTGGCCTCCAACTACGAGCAGTACTTC.

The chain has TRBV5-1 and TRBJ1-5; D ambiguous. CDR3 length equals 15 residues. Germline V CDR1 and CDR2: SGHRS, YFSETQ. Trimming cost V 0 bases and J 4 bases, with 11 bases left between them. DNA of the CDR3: TGCGCCAGCAGCTTGGACGGGGATAGGAATCAGCCCCAGCATTTT. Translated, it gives CASSLDGDRNQPQHF. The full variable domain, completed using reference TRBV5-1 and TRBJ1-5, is KAGVTQTPRYLIKTRGQQVTLSCSPISGHRSVSWYQQTPGQGLQFLFEYFSETQRNKGNFPGRFSGRQFSNSRSEMNVSTLELGDSALYLCASSLDGDRNQPQHFGDGTRLSIL.

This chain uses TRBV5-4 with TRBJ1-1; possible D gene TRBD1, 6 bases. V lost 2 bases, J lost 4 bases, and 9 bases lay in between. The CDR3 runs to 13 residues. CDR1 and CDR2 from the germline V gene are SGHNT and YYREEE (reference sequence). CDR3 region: CASSLQGTTEAFF. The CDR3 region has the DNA TGTGCCAGCAGCTTACAGGGTACCACTGAAGCTTTCTTT.

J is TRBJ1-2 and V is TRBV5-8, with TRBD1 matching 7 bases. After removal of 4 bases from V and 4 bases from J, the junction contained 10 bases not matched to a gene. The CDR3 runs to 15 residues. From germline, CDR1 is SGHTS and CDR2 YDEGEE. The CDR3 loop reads CASSHRQGPRYGYTF. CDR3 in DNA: TGTGCCAGCAGCCACCGACAGGGCCCTCGCTATGGCTACACCTTC.

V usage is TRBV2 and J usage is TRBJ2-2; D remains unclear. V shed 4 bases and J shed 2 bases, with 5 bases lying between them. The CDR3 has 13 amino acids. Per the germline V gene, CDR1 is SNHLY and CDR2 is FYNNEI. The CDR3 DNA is TGTGCCAGCAGTGGGGGAAACACCGGGGAGCTGTTTTTT. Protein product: CASSGGNTGELFF.

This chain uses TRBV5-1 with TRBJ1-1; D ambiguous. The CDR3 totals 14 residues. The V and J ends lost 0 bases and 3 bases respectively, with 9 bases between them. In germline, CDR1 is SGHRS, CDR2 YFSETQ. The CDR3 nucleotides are TGCGCCAGCAGCTTGGTCGCCAGAGACACTGAAGCTTTCTTT. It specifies CASSLVARDTEAFF.

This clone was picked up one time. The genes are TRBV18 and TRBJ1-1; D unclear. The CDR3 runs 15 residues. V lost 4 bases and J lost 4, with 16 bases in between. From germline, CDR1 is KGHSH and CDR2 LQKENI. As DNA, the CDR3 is TGTGCCAGCTCACACTCCGGGTTTTCGGGCACTGAAGCTTTCTTT. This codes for CASSHSGFSGTEAFF.

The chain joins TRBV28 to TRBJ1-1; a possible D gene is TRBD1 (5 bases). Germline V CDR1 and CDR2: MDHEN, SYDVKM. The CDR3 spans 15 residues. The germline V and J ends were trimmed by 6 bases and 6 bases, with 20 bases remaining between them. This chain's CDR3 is CASRTPRQGISEAFF. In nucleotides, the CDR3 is TGTGCCAGCAGGACTCCTCGGCAGGGTATCTCTGAAGCTTTCTTT.

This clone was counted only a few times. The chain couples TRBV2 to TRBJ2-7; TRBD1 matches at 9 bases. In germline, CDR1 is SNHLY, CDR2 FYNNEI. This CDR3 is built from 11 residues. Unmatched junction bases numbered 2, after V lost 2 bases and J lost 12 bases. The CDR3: CASSETGGVYF. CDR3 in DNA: TGTGCCAGCAGTGAAACAGGGGGCGTGTACTTC.

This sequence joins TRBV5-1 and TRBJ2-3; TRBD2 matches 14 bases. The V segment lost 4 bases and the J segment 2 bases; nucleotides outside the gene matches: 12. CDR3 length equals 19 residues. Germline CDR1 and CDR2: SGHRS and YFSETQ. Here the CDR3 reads CASSPGLAGGLTLTDTQYF. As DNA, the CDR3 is TGCGCCAGCAGCCCTGGACTAGCGGGGGGACTAACCCTCACAGATACGCAGTATTTT.

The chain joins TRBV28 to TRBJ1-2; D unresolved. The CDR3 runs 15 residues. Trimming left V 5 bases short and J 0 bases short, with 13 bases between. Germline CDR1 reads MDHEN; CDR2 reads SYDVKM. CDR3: CASSPIAGANYGYTF. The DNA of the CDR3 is TGTGCCAGCAGTCCCATTGCAGGAGCTAACTATGGCTACACCTTC.

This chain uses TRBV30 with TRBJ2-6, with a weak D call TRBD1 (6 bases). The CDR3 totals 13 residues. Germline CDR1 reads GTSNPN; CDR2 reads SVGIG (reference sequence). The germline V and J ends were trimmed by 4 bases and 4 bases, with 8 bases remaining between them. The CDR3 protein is CAWNREGANVLTF. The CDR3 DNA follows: TGTGCCTGGAACAGGGAAGGGGCCAACGTCCTGACTTTC.

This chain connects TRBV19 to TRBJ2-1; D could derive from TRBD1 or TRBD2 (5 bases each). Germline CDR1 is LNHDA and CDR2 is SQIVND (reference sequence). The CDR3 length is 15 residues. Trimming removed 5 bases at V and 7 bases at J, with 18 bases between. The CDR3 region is CASSQIDRDANEQFF. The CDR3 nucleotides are TGTGCCAGTAGTCAGATCGACCGGGACGCGAATGAGCAGTTCTTC.

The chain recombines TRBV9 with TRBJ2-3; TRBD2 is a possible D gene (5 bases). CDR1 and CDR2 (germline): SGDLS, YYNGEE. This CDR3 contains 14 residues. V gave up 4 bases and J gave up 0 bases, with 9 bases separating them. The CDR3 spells CASSYRTSTDTQYF. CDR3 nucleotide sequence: TGTGCCAGCAGCTACCGGACTAGCACAGATACGCAGTATTTT.

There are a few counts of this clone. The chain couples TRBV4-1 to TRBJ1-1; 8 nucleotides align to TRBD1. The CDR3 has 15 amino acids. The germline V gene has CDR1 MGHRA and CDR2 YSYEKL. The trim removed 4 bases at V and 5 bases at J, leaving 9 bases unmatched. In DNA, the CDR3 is TGCGCCAGCAGCCCGGACAGGGATGGGAAGACTGAAGCTTTCTTT. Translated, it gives CASSPDRDGKTEAFF.

This CDR3 reads CASARDVHEQYF. The CDR3, as DNA: TGTGCCTCCGCGAGGGACGTCCACGAGCAGTACTTC. The rearrangement links TRBV30 to TRBJ2-7; D assignment may be TRBD1 or TRBD2 (5 bases each). Deletions cut 7 bases from V and 5 bases from J, with 15 bases between. CDR3 length equals 12 residues. The germline V gene has CDR1 GTSNPN and CDR2 SVGIG (reference sequence).

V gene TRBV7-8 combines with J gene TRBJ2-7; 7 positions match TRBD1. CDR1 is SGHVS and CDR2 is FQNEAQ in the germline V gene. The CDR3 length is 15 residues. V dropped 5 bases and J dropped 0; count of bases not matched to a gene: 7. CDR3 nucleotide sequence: TGTGCCAGCAGCCAAAGGGGGCGGAGCTCCTACGAGCAGTACTTC. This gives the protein CASSQRGRSSYEQYF.